The rows below give T cell receptor beta chains drawn from one sample of a study of blood T cell repertoires in COVID-19. Generated by immunoSEQ multiplex PCR, the TCRdb table keeps only in-frame clones and is missing some. The repertoire holds around 39,000 clones, roughly 90% seen once, with approximately 8% in the top ten. The sequencing input was peripheral blood. The source of these receptors is a man in his sixties with active COVID-19. Each CDR3 is given with its conserved first and last residue. Clone size is shown for a subset of rows, as once, few, many or a class of expanded clone.

CDR3aa	v_gene	j_gene	abundance
CASSPVPSSYNEQFF	TRBV18	TRBJ2-1	-
CASSPGTSVTKETQYF	TRBV5-4	TRBJ2-5	-
CASSYRGSYGYTF	TRBV19	TRBJ1-2	few
CASSIAGGNNEQFF	TRBV19	TRBJ2-1	-
CSVESVTGPNTEAFF	TRBV29-1	TRBJ1-1	-
CASSVESSYEQYF	TRBV2	TRBJ2-7	-
CASSLDRTQETQYF	TRBV11-3	TRBJ2-5	-
CASSQGGSTDEQFF	TRBV7-3	TRBJ2-1	-
CATSDLRGGNEQFF	TRBV24-1	TRBJ2-1	-
CASSVEIGEQFF	TRBV9	TRBJ2-1	medium-sized
CASSLSAESSYEQYF	TRBV7-3	TRBJ2-7	-
CASSQNIPTSGRGDTQYF	TRBV4-1	TRBJ2-3	-
CASSVGTPSSYEQYF	TRBV9	TRBJ2-7	-
CASSPRVGQATGEQFF	TRBV9	TRBJ2-1	-
CASSLALAGVYEQYF	TRBV5-1	TRBJ2-7	few
CASSIGGGLGQPQHF	TRBV19	TRBJ1-5	few
CAWSVVGGQYF	TRBV30	TRBJ2-7	-
CASSFERGSYEQYF	TRBV5-4	TRBJ2-7	-
CASSASTGLSGNTIYF	TRBV9	TRBJ1-3	-
CASTRRAAWGTEAFF	TRBV5-6	TRBJ1-1	-
CASSQDRRMNTEAFF	TRBV4-1	TRBJ1-1	medium-sized
CASSIFATSGRAGETQYF	TRBV19	TRBJ2-5	-
CASNKGLLNSPLHF	TRBV6-5	TRBJ1-6	-
CAIRDSETREQYF	TRBV10-3	TRBJ2-7	-
CASSLVSQREFDEQYF	TRBV7-8	TRBJ2-7	few
CASSWGVYEQYF	TRBV6-2/TRBV6-3	TRBJ2-7	-
CASSRGSYYEQYF	TRBV6-5	TRBJ2-7	-
CASSPGLRDTQYF	TRBV18	TRBJ2-3	-
CASSLWQGGNTEAFF	TRBV13	TRBJ1-1	-
CATSRGLTMQFF	TRBV15	TRBJ2-1	-
CASSPRLAGDRGTGELFF	TRBV7-3	TRBJ2-2	-
CASSWGTGGSYEQYF	TRBV27	TRBJ2-7	few
CASSLGGGDEQFF	TRBV19	TRBJ2-1	-
CASSSRGGETQYF	TRBV28	TRBJ2-5	-
CASKAGGTEAFF	TRBV5-4	TRBJ1-1	-
CASSPRGFGANEQFF	TRBV7-8	TRBJ2-1	-
CASSHLADSYEQYF	TRBV7-8	TRBJ2-7	-
CASSFHQSGKDTQYF	TRBV6-5	TRBJ2-3	-
CASSQEGHQYF	TRBV4-1	TRBJ2-3	-
CASSQDRAGELFF	TRBV18	TRBJ2-2	once
CASSYLRQGDNEQYF	TRBV6-6	TRBJ2-7	-
CAISVAGANGELFF	TRBV10-3	TRBJ2-2	once